The 10 T cell receptor beta chains given below trace back to one sample, sequenced in a study of cytomegalovirus exposure and HLA in healthy donors. The PCR ran on 60 Vbeta and 13 Jbeta primers. The repertoire was sequenced with immunoSEQ multiplex PCR; TCRdb's copy has only in-frame clones and lacks some. The sample lists 250,000 or so clones, approximately 81% occurring once. The specimen sequenced was PBMCs. The receptors derive from a woman aged 60-75 years in good health and CMV-seropositive.

J is TRBJ1-3 and V is TRBV5-1; 10 bases fit TRBD1. The CDR3 has 14 residues. After removal of 7 bases from V and 4 bases from J, the junction contained 5 bases not matched to a gene. From germline, CDR1 is SGHRS and CDR2 YFSETQ. The CDR3 spells CASRQGAEGNTIYF. Here the CDR3 DNA reads TGCGCCAGCCGACAGGGGGCGGAAGGAAACACCATATATTTT.

The V call is TRBV25-1, the J call TRBJ2-2, with 12 bases that match TRBD1. This CDR3 spans 18 amino acids. The trim removed 1 base at V and 4 bases at J, leaving 7 bases unmatched. Germline V gene lookup returns CDR1 MGHDK and CDR2 SYGVNS. The CDR3 loop reads CASSEWDRGRRGTGELFF. DNA for the CDR3: TGTGCCAGCAGTGAATGGGACAGGGGGCGGCGTGGCACCGGGGAGCTGTTTTTT.

This sequence joins TRBV7-9 and TRBJ2-5; 10 bases map to TRBD2. With 6 bases clipped from V and 6 bases from J, the junction kept 13 bases outside the gene matches. The germline V gene has CDR1 SEHNR and CDR2 FQNEAQ (reference sequence). The CDR3 length is 16 residues. The CDR3 DNA is TGTGCCAGCAGTCGTAGTCTAGCGGGAGTACAACAGACCCAGTACTTC. Amino acid sequence: CASSRSLAGVQQTQYF. Drawing the rest from reference TRBV7-9 and TRBJ2-5, the complete variable domain is DTGVSQNPRHKITKRGQNVTFRCDPISEHNRLYWYRQTLGQGPEFLTYFQNEAQLEKSRLLSDRFSAERPKGSFSTLEIQRTEQGDSAMYLCASSRSLAGVQQTQYFGPGTRLLVL.

This chain links TRBV2 with TRBJ1-6, with D tentatively TRBD1 (5 bases). The CDR3 runs to 15 residues. The V and J ends lost 6 bases and 6 bases respectively, with 15 bases between them. CDR1 and CDR2 from the germline V gene are SNHLY and FYNNEI. This CDR3 reads CASSTSQGPNSPLHF. CDR3 nucleotide sequence: TGTGCCAGCAGCACGTCTCAGGGTCCTAATTCACCCCTCCACTTT.

The chain couples TRBV6-6 to TRBJ1-4; perhaps TRBD1 as D (6 bases). CDR1 is MNHNY, CDR2 SVGAGI, per germline (reference sequence). V dropped 5 bases and J dropped 14 bases, with 18 bases sitting between them. This CDR3 is built from 13 residues. The CDR3 is CASSHAAIRGLFF. Here the CDR3 DNA reads TGTGCCAGCAGTCACGCGGCGATAAGGGGGCTGTTTTTT.

This rearrangement joins TRBV6-5 to TRBJ2-7; 7 bases are shared with TRBD2. The germline V gene encodes CDR1 MNHEY and CDR2 SVGAGI. The CDR3 is 16 amino acids. Trimming took 0 bases from V and 1 from J; bases not matched to a gene: 6. CDR3 coding DNA: TGTGCCAGCAGTTACTCGAGGCTAGCGGTTTCCTACGAGCAGTACTTC. Its translation is CASSYSRLAVSYEQYF.

Worth noting for this clone: Other DNA sequences in the sample encode the same CDR3. This rearrangement joins TRBV5-1 to TRBJ2-7; tentatively, D is TRBD2 (5 bases). Trimming pared 0 bases from V and 4 bases from J, leaving 11 bases between. CDR1 is SGHRS, CDR2 YFSETQ, per germline. The CDR3 contains 14 residues. The CDR3 here is CASSLAGDLYEQYF. The CDR3 nucleotides read TGCGCCAGCAGCTTGGCCGGGGATTTATACGAGCAGTACTTC.

The rearrangement joins TRBV30 to TRBJ2-7; perhaps TRBD1 as D (5 bases). Per the germline V gene, CDR1 is GTSNPN and CDR2 is SVGIG (reference sequence). The CDR3 covers 15 residues. Trimming stripped 1 base from V and 5 bases from J, with 18 bases between. This CDR3 reads CAWSERAHRRDEQYF. CDR3 DNA: TGTGCCTGGAGTGAGAGAGCTCACAGGCGCGACGAGCAGTACTTC.

CDR3 bases: TGTGCCAGCTCGACACCAAGGTCCAGCACAGATACGCAGTATTTT. This encodes CASSTPRSSTDTQYF. The V call is TRBV18, the J call TRBJ2-3, with D uncertain. Looked up from germline, CDR1 is KGHSH and CDR2 is LQKENI. The CDR3 covers 15 residues. The V gene lost 6 bases and the J gene lost 0 bases, with 13 bases spanning the gap.

The chain couples TRBV9 to TRBJ2-1, with D perhaps TRBD1 (5 bases). Germline V gene lookup returns CDR1 SGDLS and CDR2 YYNGEE. V lost 0 bases and J lost 2, with 9 bases in between. This CDR3 region has 15 residues. The CDR3 is CASSVEPTAYNEQFF. CDR3 nucleotides: TGTGCCAGCAGCGTAGAACCGACAGCCTACAATGAGCAGTTCTTC. Together with reference TRBV9 and TRBJ2-1, the CDR3 gives the full variable domain: DSGVTQTPKHLITATGQRVTLRCSPRSGDLSVYWYQQSLDQGLQFLIQYYNGEERAKGNILERFSAQQFPDLHSELNLSSLELGDSALYFCASSVEPTAYNEQFFGPGTRLTVL.